Below, 6 T cell receptor beta chains from the same sample are listed, as sequenced in a study of blood T cell repertoires in COVID-19. Generated by immunoSEQ multiplex PCR, the TCRdb table keeps only in-frame clones and is missing some. The sample yields 80,000 to 100,000 clones, around 75% seen once. What was sequenced was peripheral blood. These receptors were collected from a man aged 70 or older with acute or convalescent COVID-19.

This chain joins TRBV4-1 and TRBJ2-1, with D possibly being TRBD2 (6 bases). The CDR3 length is 16 residues. Germline CDR1 is MGHRA and CDR2 is YSYEKL. Trimming took 0 bases from V and 4 from J, leaving 13 bases between them. The CDR3 loop is CASSQDTAGRYNEQFF. In nucleotides, the CDR3 is TGCGCCAGCAGCCAAGATACAGCGGGCCGATACAATGAGCAGTTCTTC.

The J gene is TRBJ2-7, the V gene TRBV10-3; D may be TRBD1 (5 bases). The length of the CDR3 is 11 residues. The germline V gene encodes CDR1 ENHRY and CDR2 SYGVKD. V lost 10 bases to trimming and J lost 5 bases, with 12 bases between them. The CDR3 sequence is CATARVDEQYF. Written as DNA, the CDR3 is TGTGCCACCGCCAGGGTGGACGAGCAGTACTTC.

For this clone: The junction shows a germline mismatch at one end, possibly a read error. CDR3 nucleotide sequence: TGTGCTAGCAGCTCCGGGACTAGTGTGAAGACCCAGTACTTC. It specifies CASSSGTSVKTQYF. The chain uses TRBV7-7 and TRBJ2-5, with 8 bases lining up with TRBD2. Germline V gene sequence: CDR1 SSHAT, CDR2 FNYEAQ (reference sequence). There are 14 residues in the CDR3.

A remark on this clone: This specimen includes other DNA sequences encoding the same CDR3. The gene calls are TRBV27 and TRBJ1-1, with D perhaps matching TRBD1 (5 bases). This CDR3 comprises 13 residues. CDR1 and CDR2 (germline): MNHEY, SMNVEV (reference sequence). The ends were cut back, 5 bases at V and 4 bases at J, with 11 bases in the middle. CDR3 amino acids: CASSRTGRTEAFF. The CDR3 DNA follows: TGTGCCAGCAGTAGAACAGGTCGCACTGAAGCTTTCTTT.

This clone was seen repeatedly, ten times or more. J is TRBJ1-2 and V is TRBV4-1, with D possibly TRBD1 on 6 matching bases. The CDR3 length is 16 residues. The V gene's germline CDR1 is MGHRA and CDR2 YSYEKL. Trimming left V 4 bases short and J 0 bases short, with 15 bases between. The CDR3 DNA is TGCGCCAGCAGCCTACTCGGGACAACCTCTAACTATGGCTACACCTTC. It codes for CASSLLGTTSNYGYTF.

V and J are TRBV28 and TRBJ1-2; 7 nucleotides line up with TRBD1. V trimming: 2 bases; J trimming: 5 bases; junction bases outside the gene matches: 5. There are 14 residues in the CDR3. The V gene's germline CDR1 is MDHEN and CDR2 SYDVKM. The CDR3: CASSLTGEEYGYTF. The DNA of the CDR3 is TGTGCCAGCAGTTTAACAGGGGAGGAATATGGCTACACCTTC.